These T cell receptor beta chains were read from a single sample in a study of blood T cell repertoires in COVID-19. Measured with immunoSEQ multiplex PCR; TCRdb has only the in-frame clones, and not every one. The table lists more than 150,000 clones, 80% to 90% of them singletons. The specimen was peripheral blood. The receptors come from a man between 65 and 80 years old with active or convalescent COVID-19. CDR3s include the opening cysteine and the closing phenylalanine or tryptophan. The D gene is left open where the match is weak.

v_call	d_call	j_call	cdr3_length	cdr3_nt	cdr3_aa
TRBV5-1	NA	TRBJ2-7	14	TGCGCCAGCAGCCTTACAGGGTGGAGTGGCGAGCAGTACTTC	CASSLTGWSGEQYF
TRBV14	NA	TRBJ2-1	18	TGTGCCAGCAGCCAGGGGGAAGGGACAATGTGGTTAGGCAATGAGCAGTTCTTC	CASSQGEGTMWLGNEQFF
TRBV27	TRBD2	TRBJ2-1	16	TGTGCCAGCAGTTTTCCGGGACTAGCGGGAGTTAATGAGCAGTTCTTC	CASSFPGLAGVNEQFF
TRBV28	TRBD1	TRBJ1-4	13	TGTGCCAGCCGGACAGGGCTCCGGGAAAAACTGTTTTTT	CASRTGLREKLFF
TRBV4-3	TRBD1	TRBJ1-2	14	TGCGCCAGCAGCCAGATCGTTCAGGGGGCTGGCTACACCTTC	CASSQIVQGAGYTF
TRBV2	NA	TRBJ2-7	13	TGTGCCAGCGTTGAACAGGCCTCCTACGAGCAGTACTTC	CASVEQASYEQYF
TRBV15	TRBD1	TRBJ2-3	14	TGTGCCACCAGCCACTACAGGGGGTCCGATACGCAGTATTTT	CATSHYRGSDTQYF
TRBV12-3/TRBV12-4	NA	TRBJ1-6	13	TGTGCCAGCGGACTCCACTCTAATTCACCCCTCCACTTT	CASGLHSNSPLHF
TRBV27	NA	TRBJ1-2	15	TGTGCCAGCAGCCGGAAACCGGACACGAGCTATGGCTACACCTTC	CASSRKPDTSYGYTF
TRBV14	NA	TRBJ1-3	15	TGTGCCAGCAGCCATACCCGGGGCTCTGGAAACACCATATATTTT	CASSHTRGSGNTIYF
TRBV7-6	TRBD1	TRBJ1-2	15	TGTGCCAGCAGCTACGGGACAGGGGGGAACTATGGCTACACCTTC	CASSYGTGGNYGYTF
TRBV6-2/TRBV6-3	TRBD1	TRBJ2-5	14	TGTGCCAGCAGCGGGACAGGGAAGCAAGAGACCCAGTACTTC	CASSGTGKQETQYF
TRBV4-3	NA	TRBJ1-2	13	TGCGCCAGCAGCCAAGGCTATCTGTGGGGCTACACCTTC	CASSQGYLWGYTF
TRBV9	NA	TRBJ1-2	15	TGTGCCAGCAGCCCCCCTGTGGAGGGACGCTTTGGCTACACCTTC	CASSPPVEGRFGYTF
TRBV5-1	NA	TRBJ1-1	16	TGCGCCAGCAGCCGGACACCCGCCGGCAGAAACACTGAAGCTTTCTTT	CASSRTPAGRNTEAFF
TRBV19	NA	TRBJ1-2	15	TGTGCCAGTAGTATCGGAGGCAGGATGAGCTATGGCTACACCTTC	CASSIGGRMSYGYTF
TRBV5-1	NA	TRBJ1-4	20	TGCGCCAGCAGCTTGAGTAAAGAGACAGGTGGAAAGTTAACTAATGAAAAACTGTTTTTT	CASSLSKETGGKLTNEKLFF
TRBV19	NA	TRBJ1-5	13	TGTGCCAGTAGGCGGGGGGGAGAGCAGCCCCAGCATTTT	CASRRGGEQPQHF
TRBV11-3	NA	TRBJ2-5	12	TGTGCCAGCAGCTCCTCTCAAGAGACCCAGTACTTC	CASSSSQETQYF
TRBV24-1	TRBD1	TRBJ2-2	16	TGTGCCACCAGTGATTCCGGGACAGGGAACACCGGGGAGCTGTTTTTT	CATSDSGTGNTGELFF
TRBV19	NA	TRBJ2-5	14	TGTGCCAGTAGTATACAGGGGCGACAAGAGACCCAGTACTTC	CASSIQGRQETQYF